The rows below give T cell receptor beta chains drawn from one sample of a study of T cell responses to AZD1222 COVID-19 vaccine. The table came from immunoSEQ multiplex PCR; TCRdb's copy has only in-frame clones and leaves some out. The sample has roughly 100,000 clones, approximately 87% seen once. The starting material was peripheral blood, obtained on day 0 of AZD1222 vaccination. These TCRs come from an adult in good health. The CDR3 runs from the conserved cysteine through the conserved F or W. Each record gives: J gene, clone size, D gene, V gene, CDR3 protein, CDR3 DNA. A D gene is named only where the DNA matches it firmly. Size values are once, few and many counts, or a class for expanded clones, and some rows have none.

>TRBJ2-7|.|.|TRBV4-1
CASSPDIIRDEQYF
TGCGCCAGCAGCCCAGACATCATTAGGGACGAGCAGTACTTC
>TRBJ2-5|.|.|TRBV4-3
CASSQDRTAPSTYF
TGCGCCAGCAGCCAAGACAGGACCGCACCGTCTACGTACTTC
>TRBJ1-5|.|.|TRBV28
CASSSQGIQPQHF
TGTGCCAGCAGTTCACAGGGAATTCAGCCCCAGCATTTT
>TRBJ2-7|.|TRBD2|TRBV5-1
CASSLSLASGSREQYF
TGCGCCAGCAGCTTGTCATTGGCTAGCGGGTCCCGCGAGCAGTACTTC
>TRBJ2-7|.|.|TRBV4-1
CASSQASSEQYF
TGCGCCAGCAGCCAAGCCAGCAGCGAGCAGTACTTC
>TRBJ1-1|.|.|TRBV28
CASSLRGLHTEAFF
TGTGCCAGCAGTTTACGGGGTCTACACACTGAAGCTTTCTTT
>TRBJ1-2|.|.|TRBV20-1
CSASLRRGTGYTF
TGCAGTGCTAGTCTGCGTCGGGGAACTGGCTACACCTTC
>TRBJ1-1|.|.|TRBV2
CASSDAYRKNTEAFF
TGTGCCAGCAGTGACGCCTACAGAAAGAACACTGAAGCTTTCTTT
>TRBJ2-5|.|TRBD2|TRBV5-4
CAGRTSGIPSQETQYF
TGTGCCGGGCGGACTAGCGGGATCCCCTCCCAAGAGACCCAGTACTTC
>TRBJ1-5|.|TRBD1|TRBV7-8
CASSSEGAGGNQPQHF
TGTGCCAGCAGCTCCGAGGGGGCAGGAGGAAATCAGCCCCAGCATTTT
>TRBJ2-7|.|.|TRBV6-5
CASTLTVQGFEQYF
TGTGCCAGCACATTAACGGTGCAGGGTTTCGAGCAGTACTTC
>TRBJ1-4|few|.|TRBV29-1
CSGRDGTTNEKLFF
TGCAGCGGCCGGGACGGTACAACTAATGAAAAACTGTTTTTT
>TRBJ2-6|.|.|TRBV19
CASRSSGANVLTF
TGTGCCAGTAGGTCGTCTGGGGCCAACGTCCTGACTTTC
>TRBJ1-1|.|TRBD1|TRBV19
CASSTGQGIINTEAFF
TGTGCCAGTAGCACCGGACAGGGGATTATTAACACTGAAGCTTTCTTT
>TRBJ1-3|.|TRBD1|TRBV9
CASSVGTGEGNTIYF
TGTGCCAGCAGCGTTGGGACAGGGGAGGGAAACACCATATATTTT
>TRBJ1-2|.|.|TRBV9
CASSVGVGDAYYGYTF
TGTGCCAGCAGCGTAGGAGTAGGGGACGCATACTATGGCTACACCTTC
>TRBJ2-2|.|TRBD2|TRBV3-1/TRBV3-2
CASSQEGLPTGELFF
TGTGCCAGCAGCCAAGAGGGACTACCCACCGGGGAGCTGTTTTTT
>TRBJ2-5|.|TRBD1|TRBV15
CATSRDPGQQETQYF
TGTGCCACTAGCAGAGATCCGGGACAGCAAGAGACCCAGTACTTC
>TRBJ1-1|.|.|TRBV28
CASSPVAGGTEAFF
TGTGCCAGCAGCCCTGTAGCGGGGGGCACTGAAGCTTTCTTT
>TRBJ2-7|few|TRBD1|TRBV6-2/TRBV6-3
CASSYSTGRGQYF
TGTGCCAGCAGTTACTCGACAGGGCGTGGGCAGTACTTC
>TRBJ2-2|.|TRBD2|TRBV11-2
CASSQDGGGTGELFF
TGTGCCAGCAGCCAGGACGGCGGGGGGACCGGGGAGCTGTTTTTT
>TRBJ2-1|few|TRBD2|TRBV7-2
CASSLSGTNSYNEQFF
TGTGCCAGCAGCTTATCGGGGACTAACTCCTACAATGAGCAGTTCTTC
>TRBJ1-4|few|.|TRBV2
CASTPGSNEKLFF
TGTGCCAGCACCCCCGGCTCTAATGAAAAACTGTTTTTT
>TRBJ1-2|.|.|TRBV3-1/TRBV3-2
CASSQDGGGGYTF
TGTGCCAGCAGCCAAGATGGGGGTGGAGGCTACACCTTC
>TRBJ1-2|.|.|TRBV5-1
CASSLDYGHYGYTF
TGCGCCAGCAGCTTGGATTACGGACACTATGGCTACACCTTC
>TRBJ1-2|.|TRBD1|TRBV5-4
CASSADRMGGGYTF
TGTGCCAGCAGCGCGGACAGGATGGGAGGCGGCTACACCTTC
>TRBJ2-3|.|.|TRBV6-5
CASSYTGPTDTQYF
TGTGCCAGCAGTTACACGGGACCAACAGATACGCAGTATTTT
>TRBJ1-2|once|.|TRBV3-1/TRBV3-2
CASSQESRALGYTF
TGTGCCAGCAGCCAAGAATCCAGGGCCCTTGGCTACACCTTC
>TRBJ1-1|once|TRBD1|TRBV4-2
CASSQDEGARGAFF
TGTGCCAGCAGCCAAGATGAGGGGGCTAGAGGAGCTTTCTTT
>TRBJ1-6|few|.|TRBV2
CASMTPNNSPLHF
TGTGCCAGCATGACCCCGAATAATTCACCCCTCCACTTT
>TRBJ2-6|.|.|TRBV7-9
CASSPQDRGPGANVLTF
TGTGCCAGCAGCCCGCAAGATAGGGGACCTGGGGCCAACGTCCTGACTTTC
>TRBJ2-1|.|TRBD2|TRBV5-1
CASSSGLAGFYNEQFF
TGCGCCAGCAGCTCGGGACTAGCGGGGTTCTACAATGAGCAGTTCTTC
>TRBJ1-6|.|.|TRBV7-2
CASSLEQWNSPLHF
TGTGCCAGCAGCTTAGAACAGTGGAATTCACCCCTCCACTTT
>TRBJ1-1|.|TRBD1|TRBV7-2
CASSRTGTEGAFF
TGTGCCAGCAGCAGAACCGGGACAGAGGGAGCTTTCTTT
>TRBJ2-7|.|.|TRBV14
CASSQDRSRDYEQYF
TGTGCCAGCAGCCAAGATCGCAGCAGGGACTACGAGCAGTACTTC
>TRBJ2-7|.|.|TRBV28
CASSLYRADEQYF
TGTGCCAGCAGTTTGTACAGGGCGGACGAGCAGTACTTC
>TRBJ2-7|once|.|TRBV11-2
CASSLHTGDYEQYF
TGTGCCAGCAGCTTACATACTGGGGACTACGAGCAGTACTTC
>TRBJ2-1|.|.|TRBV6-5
CASSYQTGDEQFF
TGTGCCAGCAGTTACCAGACAGGAGATGAGCAGTTCTTC
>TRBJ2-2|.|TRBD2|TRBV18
CASSPSGGANTGELFF
TGTGCCAGCTCACCAAGCGGGGGGGCGAACACCGGGGAGCTGTTTTTT
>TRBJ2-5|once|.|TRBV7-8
CASSPRPDQETQYF
TGTGCCAGCAGCCCCCGCCCGGACCAAGAGACCCAGTACTTC
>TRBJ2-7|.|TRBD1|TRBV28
CASSFRGQVAYEQYF
TGTGCCAGCAGTTTTCGGGGACAGGTTGCCTACGAGCAGTACTTC
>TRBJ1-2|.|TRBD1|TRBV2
CASRPKRDSPNYGYTF
TGTGCCAGCAGACCGAAGCGGGACAGTCCCAACTATGGCTACACCTTC
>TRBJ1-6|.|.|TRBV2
CASSLQVNSPLHF
TGTGCCAGCAGCTTACAGGTTAATTCACCCCTCCACTTT
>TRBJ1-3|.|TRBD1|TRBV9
CASSARGVGNTIYF
TGTGCCAGCAGCGCCAGGGGGGTCGGAAACACCATATATTTT
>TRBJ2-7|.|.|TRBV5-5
CASSLGGYSSYEQYF
TGTGCCAGCAGCTTGGGGGGGTACAGCTCCTACGAGCAGTACTTC
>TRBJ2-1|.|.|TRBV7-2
CASSHRGAWREASYNEQFF
TGTGCCAGCAGCCACAGGGGGGCTTGGCGGGAGGCCTCCTACAATGAGCAGTTCTTC
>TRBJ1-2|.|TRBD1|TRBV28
CASSLWTGTGRDGYTF
TGTGCCAGCAGTTTATGGACCGGGACAGGGAGAGATGGCTACACCTTC
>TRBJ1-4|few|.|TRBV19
CASSSLWAPNEKLFF
TGTGCCAGTAGTTCCCTCTGGGCCCCTAATGAAAAACTGTTTTTT
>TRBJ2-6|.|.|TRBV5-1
CASSLLDGGYSGANVLTF
TGCGCCAGCAGCTTGTTAGATGGGGGGTACTCTGGGGCCAACGTCCTGACTTTC
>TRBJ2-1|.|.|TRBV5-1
CASSLGFNNEQFF
TGCGCCAGCAGCTTGGGCTTCAACAATGAGCAGTTCTTC
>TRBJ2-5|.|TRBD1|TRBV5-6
CASSLVGTEGRETQYF
TGTGCCAGCAGCTTGGTCGGGACAGAGGGTCGAGAGACCCAGTACTTC
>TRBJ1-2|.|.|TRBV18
CASSAPNQDGYTF
TGTGCCAGCTCGGCACCGAACCAGGATGGCTACACCTTC